The sequence of this TCR beta chain was determined in a study of cytomegalovirus exposure and HLA in healthy donors. The CDR3 is 14 amino acids. With 6 bases removed from V and 5 bases from J, the gap between germline ends came to 15 bases. Per germline, CDR1 MNHEY and CDR2 SVGAGI. Primers: 60 Vbeta forward and 13 Jbeta reverse. The method was immunoSEQ multiplex PCR; TCRdb's version includes in-frame clones alone and lacks a portion of them. The sample consists of 150,000 to 200,000 clones, more than 70% of them appearing once. The chain carries TRBV6-5 and TRBJ2-3, with D perhaps TRBD2 (5 bases). The receptor comes from a boy aged 5-17 years in good health and CMV-seronegative. The sample taken for sequencing was PBMCs. The CDR3, as DNA: TGTGCCAGCAGACGGGGTCATTTAAGAGATACGCAGTATTTT. Its translation: CASRRGHLRDTQYF.